In this sample, the clone carrying this T cell receptor beta chain turned up many times. The ends lost 1 base at V and 1 base at J; junction bases unmatched: 3. This CDR3 contains 14 residues. CDR1 is SQVTM, CDR2 ANQGSEA, per germline. The record originates from a study of T cells in Graves' hyperthyroidism and ophthalmopathy. The TCR beta CDR3 regions underwent amplification using RNA transcripts as the source. First-round RT-PCR with HTBI primers amplified the TCR CDR3 region. TCRdb re-analysed the multiplex PCR reads in MiXCR, keeping a single row per CDR3 protein. The sample has 470,000 or so distinct CDR3 sequences, around 21% seen once; the top ten hold about 26%.

The TCR sequence derives from a man between 18 and 35 years old with Graves' hyperthyroidism. J is TRBJ1-1 and V is TRBV29-1, with 7 bases aligning to TRBD1. The sequencing input was blood. The CDR3 reads CSVEGQGSNTEAFF. The CDR3 region has the DNA TGCAGCGTTGAAGGACAGGGATCGAACACTGAAGCTTTCTTT.